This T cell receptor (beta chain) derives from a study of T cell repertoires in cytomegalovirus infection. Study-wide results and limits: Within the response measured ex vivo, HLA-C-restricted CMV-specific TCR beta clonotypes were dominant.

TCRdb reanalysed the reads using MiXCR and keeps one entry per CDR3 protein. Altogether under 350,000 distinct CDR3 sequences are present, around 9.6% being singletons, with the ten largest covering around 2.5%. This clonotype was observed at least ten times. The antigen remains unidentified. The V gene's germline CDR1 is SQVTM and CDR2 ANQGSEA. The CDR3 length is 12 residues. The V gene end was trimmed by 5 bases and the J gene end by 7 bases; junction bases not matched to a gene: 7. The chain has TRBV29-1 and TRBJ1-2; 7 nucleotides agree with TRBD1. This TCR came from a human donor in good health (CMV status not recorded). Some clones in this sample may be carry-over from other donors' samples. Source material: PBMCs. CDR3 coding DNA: TGCAGCGTTTTGACAGGGCCGGGTGGCTACACCTTC. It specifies CSVLTGPGGYTF.